The rows below give T cell receptor beta chains drawn from one sample of a study of CD8+ T cells in alopecia areata. Assay used: immunoSEQ multiplex PCR; TCRdb lists only in-frame clones, some missing. The data hold 120,000 or so clones, with around 63% observed a single time. Source: CD4+ T cells sorted from blood, taken at week 4, from a patient treated with tofacitinib. These receptor sequences come from a human donor with alopecia areata. Each CDR3 is given with its conserved first and last residue. D genes are given only for firm matches. Clone size is given for some rows only: seen once, a few or many times, or a class if the clone is expanded.

size	D	V	J	DNA	CDR3
-	TRBD1	TRBV19	TRBJ2-7	TGTGCCAGTAGCCAACAGGGGGCCTCCTACGAGCAGTACTTC	CASSQQGASYEQYF
few	-	TRBV29-1	TRBJ2-4	TGCAGCGTTCGCGTTACTCTAGCCAAAAACATTCAGTACTTC	CSVRVTLAKNIQYF
-	-	TRBV6-6	TRBJ2-3	TGTGCCATCAGCCCGGGACAAGGCACAGATACGCAGTATTTT	CAISPGQGTDTQYF
-	-	TRBV30	TRBJ1-4	TGTGCCTGGAGTGTAGTGGAGTTTGAAAAACTGTTTTTT	CAWSVVEFEKLFF
-	TRBD1	TRBV5-1	TRBJ1-1	TGCGCCAGCAGCGAGGGACAGGGAAGGGCCACTGAAGCTTTCTTT	CASSEGQGRATEAFF
few	-	TRBV9	TRBJ2-5	TGTGCCAGCAGCGTAGGTCCGGGGTTGGGAGAGACCCAGTACTTC	CASSVGPGLGETQYF
-	-	TRBV6-1	TRBJ2-7	TGTGCCAGCACCGGACCCCCATACGAGCAGTACTTC	CASTGPPYEQYF
-	TRBD2	TRBV4-1	TRBJ2-1	TGCGCCAGCAGCCAGACTAGCGGGCGCAATGAGCAGTTCTTC	CASSQTSGRNEQFF
-	TRBD2	TRBV30	TRBJ2-1	TGTGCCTGGAGTTTCTTGTCGGGAGGGCCCTTCTCCTACAATGAGCAGTTCTTC	CAWSFLSGGPFSYNEQFF
-	TRBD2	TRBV2	TRBJ2-1	TGTGCCAGCGCGGGACTAGCGGGAGGTTCGGATGAGCAGTTCTTC	CASAGLAGGSDEQFF
-	-	TRBV20-1	TRBJ1-1	TGCAGTGCTAGAGACACTGAAGCTTTCTTT	CSARDTEAFF
few	-	TRBV29-1	TRBJ2-3	TGCAGCGTCGATGGACAGACAGATACGCAGTATTTT	CSVDGQTDTQYF
once	-	TRBV20-1	TRBJ2-3	TGCAGTGCTAGGTTCATAGATACGCAGTATTTT	CSARFIDTQYF
-	TRBD2	TRBV29-1	TRBJ2-1	TGCAGCGTTGGGCGGGCGGGAGGAAACAATGAGCAGTTCTTC	CSVGRAGGNNEQFF
-	-	TRBV6-5	TRBJ2-2	TGTGCCAGCAGTTGGGGGCCCGGGGCCGGGGAGCTGTTTTTT	CASSWGPGAGELFF
-	TRBD1	TRBV4-1	TRBJ1-5	TGCGCCAGCAGCCAAACGACAGGGGGACTTCCCCAGCATTTT	CASSQTTGGLPQHF
few	-	TRBV6-5	TRBJ1-2	TGTGCCAGCACGGCGGACCGCCATGGCTACACCTTC	CASTADRHGYTF
-	-	TRBV27	TRBJ2-2	TGTGCCAGCAGTTTTTGGGAAAACACCGGGGAGCTGTTTTTT	CASSFWENTGELFF
once	-	TRBV15	TRBJ2-1	TGTGCCACCAGCAGAGATCGGGGAGAGGTTGGTAATGAGCAGTTCTTC	CATSRDRGEVGNEQFF
-	TRBD1	TRBV28	TRBJ2-3	TGTGCCAGCAGTCTACAGGGGACAGATACGCAGTATTTT	CASSLQGTDTQYF
few	-	TRBV7-9	TRBJ2-7	TGTGCCAGCAGCGACTCGACAAGGAGTCCCTACGAGCAGTACTTC	CASSDSTRSPYEQYF
-	TRBD1	TRBV11-1	TRBJ2-2	TGTGCCAGCAGCCCTCACCTAGGACAGGGGAACACCGGGGAGCTGTTTTTT	CASSPHLGQGNTGELFF
-	-	TRBV7-9	TRBJ1-1	TGTGCCAGCAGCTTACGTCAGGACAGCACTGAAGCTTTCTTT	CASSLRQDSTEAFF
-	TRBD2	TRBV6-5	TRBJ2-5	TGTGCCAGCAGTAGAGGGACTAGCGTTACCGAGACCCAGTACTTC	CASSRGTSVTETQYF
-	-	TRBV7-8	TRBJ1-4	TGTGCCAGCAGCTTAGCGCGCAGGGGAAGCTTTCAACCTAATGAAAAACTGTTTTTT	CASSLARRGSFQPNEKLFF
few	-	TRBV2	TRBJ1-5	TGTGCCAGCAGTGAGGGGGGTGGTGGCAATCAGCCCCAGCATTTT	CASSEGGGGNQPQHF
-	TRBD1	TRBV29-1	TRBJ2-7	TGCAGCGTTCGACAGGGGGGCTCCTACGAGCAGTACTTC	CSVRQGGSYEQYF
-	TRBD1	TRBV18	TRBJ1-4	TGTGCCAGCTCACCCCCTCAGGGGGGGGTGTTTTTT	CASSPPQGGVFF
-	TRBD2	TRBV9	TRBJ2-5	TGTGCCAGCAGCGTAGTTGCTAGCGGGGGCCAAGAGACCCAGTACTTC	CASSVVASGGQETQYF
-	-	TRBV6-5	TRBJ1-6	TGTGCCAGCAGTTACAGCCAGGGAGGCAATTCACCCCTCCACTTT	CASSYSQGGNSPLHF
-	TRBD1	TRBV29-1	TRBJ1-1	TGCAGCGTTGGGGACAGGGGGCCAGTTCAAGCTTTCTTT	CSVGDRGPVQAFF
few	-	TRBV10-3	TRBJ1-1	TGTGCCATCAGTGACGCAGGCATGAACACTGAAGCTTTCTTT	CAISDAGMNTEAFF
few	-	TRBV19	TRBJ2-4	TGTGCCAGTAGTATAGGGGATCACATTCAGTACTTC	CASSIGDHIQYF
-	-	TRBV15	TRBJ1-2	TGTGCCACCAGCAGAGAACAGGACTATGGCTACACCTTC	CATSREQDYGYTF
-	-	TRBV29-1	TRBJ1-1	TGCAGCATCTACAGCGTTGGGGAGGCTTTCTTT	CSIYSVGEAFF
once	TRBD2	TRBV29-1	TRBJ2-3	TGCAGCCAGACCAGCGGGGGGCCAGATACGCAGTATTTT	CSQTSGGPDTQYF
few	TRBD1	TRBV30	TRBJ1-1	TGTGCCTGGAGTGTACAGGGGTGGACTGAAGCTTTCTTT	CAWSVQGWTEAFF
-	TRBD1	TRBV2	TRBJ2-3	TGTGCCAGCAGTGAAGTCAGGGGGGATACGCAGTATTTT	CASSEVRGDTQYF
-	TRBD1	TRBV25-1	TRBJ1-2	TGTGCCAGCAGTGAATCCCCGGACAGGGGAGGGTATGGCTACACCTTC	CASSESPDRGGYGYTF
-	TRBD2	TRBV15	TRBJ2-3	TGTGCCACCAGCAGAGTCAAGCTAGCGGGATGGGCAGATACGCAGTATTTT	CATSRVKLAGWADTQYF
-	-	TRBV30	TRBJ2-3	TGTGCCTGGAGTGGGGGCACAGATACGCAGTATTTT	CAWSGGTDTQYF
-	TRBD1	TRBV29-1	TRBJ1-2	TGCAGCGTTGAAGCAACAGGGGGGACGGTCTATGGCTACACCTTC	CSVEATGGTVYGYTF
-	TRBD2	TRBV7-2	TRBJ2-5	TGTGCCAGCAGCCGCGCGTCGACTAGCGGGAGGGCGGGGGAGACCCAGTACTTC	CASSRASTSGRAGETQYF
-	TRBD2	TRBV29-1	TRBJ2-1	TGCAGCGCTAGCGGGAGCTCCTACAATGAGCAGTTCTTC	CSASGSSYNEQFF